This paragraph covers one TCR beta chain sequence. At the DNA level, this CDR3 is encoded by other sequences in the same sample as well. This entry belongs to a study of blood T cell repertoires in COVID-19. Study-wide background: The study drew acute and convalescent COVID-19 samples from the United States, Italy and Spain. Sources were T cells, B-cell-depleted T cells, or PBMCs; the material itself was cDNA or gDNA.

Seattle's enrolled individuals joined amid active infection and were then monitored longitudinally. CDR1 is MDHEN, CDR2 SYDVKM, per germline. The CDR3 contains 15 residues. The J segment lost 9 bases and the V segment lost 3 bases, leaving 4 bases of the junction unmatched. How the authors handled the data: Reference gene primer amplification yielded estimated nucleated cell counts. The repertoire was sequenced with immunoSEQ multiplex PCR; TCRdb's copy has only in-frame clones and lacks some. That table gives V, J and clone size, and the DNA gave D and trimming. The sample gives 200,000 to 250,000 clones, approximately 86% of which show up once; about 1.3% is in the top ten.

The clonotype originates from a woman aged 25 to 39 with COVID-19, enrolled during active disease. The J gene is TRBJ2-1, the V gene TRBV28; TRBD2 matches at 14 bases. The sample was peripheral blood. In DNA form, the CDR3 reads TGTGCCAGCAGTTTCAGGACTAGCGGGGGGACTGAGCAGTTCTTC. Translated, it gives CASSFRTSGGTEQFF. Full variable domain (outside the CDR3, taken from reference TRBV28 and TRBJ2-1): DVKVTQSSRYLVKRTGEKVFLECVQDMDHENMFWYRQDPGLGLRLIYFSYDVKMKEKGDIPEGYSVSREKKERFSLILESASTNQTSMYLCASSFRTSGGTEQFFGPGTRLTVL.